This TCR beta chain was retrieved from a study of OX40 agonist ivuxolimab in advanced cancers. Regarding the study in general: Ivuxolimab, which targeted the costimulatory receptor OX40 (CD134), was an agonistic, fully human IgG2 monoclonal antibody. In the dose-escalation cohort, approximately 82% of patients were male, and the mean age was around 60 years, with a range of 23 to 79. Patients were allowed to have had prior anti-PD-1, anti-PD-L1 or anti-CTLA-4 therapy, and more than 35% of the dose-escalation patients had been treated with checkpoint inhibitors. Intravenous ivuxolimab was administered to patients every 2 weeks at six dose levels: 0.01, 0.1, 0.3, 1.5, 3 and 10 mg/kg. Partial responses occurred in three dose-escalation patients, of whom one had hepatocellular carcinoma and two had cutaneous melanoma. Of the roughly 54 dose-escalation patients, hepatocellular carcinoma was present in 19, melanoma in approximately 15, renal cell carcinoma in 9 and head and neck cancer in 9. The monotherapy dose-escalation portion (N ≈ 50 patients) of the phase I ivuxolimab trial is reported in the paper. Peripheral TCRbeta sequencing aimed to test whether ivuxolimab altered TCR sequence diversity and caused clonal T-cell expansion.

For sequencing of the TCRbeta CDR3 region, genomic DNA was extracted from the sorted cells. The immunoSEQ Assay was used to sequence the TCRbeta CDR3 regions. Entries here come from immuneACCESS through TCRdb and include only in-frame sequences with V and J called. Some clones fail to appear in such tables; in the studies checked, an unresolved V gene covers under half of the shortfall, and the cause of the remainder is unknown. The sample data list more than 60,000 clones, and roughly 84% of these were observed just once. The ten largest clones capture around 30% of the sample. The research as a whole found: The antigen specificity of the clonally expanded peripheral T cells was not determined. Low levels of normalized T-cell clonal expansion were also seen in some patients who did not respond. Clonal expansion of both CD4+ and CD8+ blood T cells was observed from baseline to week 6 at doses 0.1 to 3.0 mg/kg. After ivuxolimab, CD8+ T cells had more expanded clones than CD4+ T cells on average. In the 0.1-3.0 mg/kg groups, partial responders had among the lowest normalized peripheral clonal expansion, particularly in CD8+ T cells.

The germline V gene (reference sequence) yields GTSNPN for CDR1 and SVGIG for CDR2. The CDR3 spans 13 residues, from the cysteine through the phenylalanine. Left in the record is the CDR3 DNA by itself, 39 bases read in frame from the first base. Germline trimming amounts to 2 bases on V and 8 bases on J, with 5 as the count of junction bases outside the gene matches. Note on this clone: What antigen it recognizes has not been identified. No base quality values were provided; no much bigger clone lies one nucleotide off.

Patients with a history of autoimmune disease or receiving systemic immunosuppression were excluded from the trial. Peripheral blood for TCR sequencing was collected from all dose cohorts at baseline, on cycle 4 day 1, and on cycle 7 day 1. The samples were taken from a phase I, first-in-human, multicenter, open-label dose-escalation trial of ivuxolimab. Adults with locally advanced or metastatic head and neck squamous cell, hepatocellular, melanoma or renal cell carcinoma were enrolled in the trial. CD4+ and CD8+ T cells were sorted separately from peripheral blood before TCR sequencing. Sequencing used CD4+ or CD8+ T cells sorted from blood, obtained in a trial of the OX40 agonist ivuxolimab. The chain was built from TRBV30 and TRBJ1-2; 10 of the junction bases match TRBD1. The receptor was isolated from an adult with an advanced solid tumor such as melanoma, head and neck, liver or kidney cancer. Here is the DNA: TGTGCCTGGAGTAGACAGGGGGCGCAAGGCTACACCTTC. Its amino acids are CAWSRQGAQGYTF. With all but the CDR3 taken from the reference TRBV30 and TRBJ1-2 genes, the full variable domain is: SQTIHQWPATLVQPVGSPLSLECTVEGTSNPNLYWYRQAAGRGLQLLFYSVGIGQISSEVPQNLSASRPQDRQFILSSKKLLLSDSGFYLCAWSRQGAQGYTFGSGTRLTVV.